The source of this T cell receptor beta chain is a study of T cell responses to AZD1222 COVID-19 vaccine. The J segment lost 0 bases and the V segment lost 0 bases, leaving 3 bases of the junction unmatched. CDR1 and CDR2 from the germline V gene are LGHNA and YSLEER. The CDR3 is made up of 16 amino acids. TCRdb's table, derived via immunoSEQ multiplex PCR, lists solely in-frame clones and lacks some. The repertoire holds about 160,000 clones, with 88% as singletons. The sequence derives from an adult who received the AZD1222 COVID-19 vaccine. Sequencing used peripheral blood, obtained 28 days after the second AZD1222 dose. This chain links TRBV4-3 with TRBJ2-3; 7 nucleotides line up with TRBD2. The CDR3 DNA is TGCGCCAGCAGCCAAGATCTCGGGGGGAGCACAGATACGCAGTATTTT. Its protein is CASSQDLGGSTDTQYF.